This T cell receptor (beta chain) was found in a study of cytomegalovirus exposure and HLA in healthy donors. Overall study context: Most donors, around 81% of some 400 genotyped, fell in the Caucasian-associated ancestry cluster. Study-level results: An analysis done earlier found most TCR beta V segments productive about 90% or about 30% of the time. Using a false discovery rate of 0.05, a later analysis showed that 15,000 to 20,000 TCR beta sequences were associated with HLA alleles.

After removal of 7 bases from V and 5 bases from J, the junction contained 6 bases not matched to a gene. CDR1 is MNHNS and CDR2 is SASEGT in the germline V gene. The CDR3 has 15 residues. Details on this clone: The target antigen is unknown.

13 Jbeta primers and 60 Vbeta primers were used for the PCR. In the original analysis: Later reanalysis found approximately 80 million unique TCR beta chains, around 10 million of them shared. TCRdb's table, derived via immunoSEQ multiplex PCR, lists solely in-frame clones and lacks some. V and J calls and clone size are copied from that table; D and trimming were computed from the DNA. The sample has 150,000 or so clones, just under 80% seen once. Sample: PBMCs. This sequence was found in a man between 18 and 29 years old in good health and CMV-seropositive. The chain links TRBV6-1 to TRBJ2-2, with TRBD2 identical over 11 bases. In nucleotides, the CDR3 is TGTGCCAGCACTGGGACTAGCGGATCTACCGGGGAGCTGTTTTTT. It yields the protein CASTGTSGSTGELFF.